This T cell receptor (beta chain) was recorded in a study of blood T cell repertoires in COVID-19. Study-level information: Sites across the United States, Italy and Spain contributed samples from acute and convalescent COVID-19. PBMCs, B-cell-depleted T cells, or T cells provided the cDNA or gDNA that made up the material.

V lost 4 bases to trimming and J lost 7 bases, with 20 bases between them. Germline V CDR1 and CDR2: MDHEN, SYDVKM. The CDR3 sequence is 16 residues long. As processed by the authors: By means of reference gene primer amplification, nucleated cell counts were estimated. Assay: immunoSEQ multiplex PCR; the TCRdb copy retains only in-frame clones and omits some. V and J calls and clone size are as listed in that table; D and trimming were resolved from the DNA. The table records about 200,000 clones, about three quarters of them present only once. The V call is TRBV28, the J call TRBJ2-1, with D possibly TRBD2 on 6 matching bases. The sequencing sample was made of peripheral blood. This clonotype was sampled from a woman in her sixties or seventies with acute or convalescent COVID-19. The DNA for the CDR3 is TGTGCCAGCAGTTCCCGAAGCGGGCTCTTCGGGAATGAGCAGTTCTTC. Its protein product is CASSSRSGLFGNEQFF.